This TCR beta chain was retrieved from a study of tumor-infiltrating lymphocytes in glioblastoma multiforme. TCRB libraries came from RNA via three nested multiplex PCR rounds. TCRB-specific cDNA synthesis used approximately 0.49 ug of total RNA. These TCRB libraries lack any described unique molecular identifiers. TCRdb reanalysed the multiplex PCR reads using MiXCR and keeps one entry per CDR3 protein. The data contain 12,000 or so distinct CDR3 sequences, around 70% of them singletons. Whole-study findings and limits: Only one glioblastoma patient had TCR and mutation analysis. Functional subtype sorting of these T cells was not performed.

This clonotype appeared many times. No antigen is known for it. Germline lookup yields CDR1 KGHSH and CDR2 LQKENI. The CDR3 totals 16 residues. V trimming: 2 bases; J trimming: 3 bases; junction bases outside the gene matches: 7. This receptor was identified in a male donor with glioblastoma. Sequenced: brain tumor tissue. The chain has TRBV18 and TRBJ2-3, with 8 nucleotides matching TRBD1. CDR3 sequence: CASSPFVQGATDTQYF. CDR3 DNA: TGTGCCAGCTCACCATTTGTCCAGGGGGCTACAGATACGCAGTATTTT.